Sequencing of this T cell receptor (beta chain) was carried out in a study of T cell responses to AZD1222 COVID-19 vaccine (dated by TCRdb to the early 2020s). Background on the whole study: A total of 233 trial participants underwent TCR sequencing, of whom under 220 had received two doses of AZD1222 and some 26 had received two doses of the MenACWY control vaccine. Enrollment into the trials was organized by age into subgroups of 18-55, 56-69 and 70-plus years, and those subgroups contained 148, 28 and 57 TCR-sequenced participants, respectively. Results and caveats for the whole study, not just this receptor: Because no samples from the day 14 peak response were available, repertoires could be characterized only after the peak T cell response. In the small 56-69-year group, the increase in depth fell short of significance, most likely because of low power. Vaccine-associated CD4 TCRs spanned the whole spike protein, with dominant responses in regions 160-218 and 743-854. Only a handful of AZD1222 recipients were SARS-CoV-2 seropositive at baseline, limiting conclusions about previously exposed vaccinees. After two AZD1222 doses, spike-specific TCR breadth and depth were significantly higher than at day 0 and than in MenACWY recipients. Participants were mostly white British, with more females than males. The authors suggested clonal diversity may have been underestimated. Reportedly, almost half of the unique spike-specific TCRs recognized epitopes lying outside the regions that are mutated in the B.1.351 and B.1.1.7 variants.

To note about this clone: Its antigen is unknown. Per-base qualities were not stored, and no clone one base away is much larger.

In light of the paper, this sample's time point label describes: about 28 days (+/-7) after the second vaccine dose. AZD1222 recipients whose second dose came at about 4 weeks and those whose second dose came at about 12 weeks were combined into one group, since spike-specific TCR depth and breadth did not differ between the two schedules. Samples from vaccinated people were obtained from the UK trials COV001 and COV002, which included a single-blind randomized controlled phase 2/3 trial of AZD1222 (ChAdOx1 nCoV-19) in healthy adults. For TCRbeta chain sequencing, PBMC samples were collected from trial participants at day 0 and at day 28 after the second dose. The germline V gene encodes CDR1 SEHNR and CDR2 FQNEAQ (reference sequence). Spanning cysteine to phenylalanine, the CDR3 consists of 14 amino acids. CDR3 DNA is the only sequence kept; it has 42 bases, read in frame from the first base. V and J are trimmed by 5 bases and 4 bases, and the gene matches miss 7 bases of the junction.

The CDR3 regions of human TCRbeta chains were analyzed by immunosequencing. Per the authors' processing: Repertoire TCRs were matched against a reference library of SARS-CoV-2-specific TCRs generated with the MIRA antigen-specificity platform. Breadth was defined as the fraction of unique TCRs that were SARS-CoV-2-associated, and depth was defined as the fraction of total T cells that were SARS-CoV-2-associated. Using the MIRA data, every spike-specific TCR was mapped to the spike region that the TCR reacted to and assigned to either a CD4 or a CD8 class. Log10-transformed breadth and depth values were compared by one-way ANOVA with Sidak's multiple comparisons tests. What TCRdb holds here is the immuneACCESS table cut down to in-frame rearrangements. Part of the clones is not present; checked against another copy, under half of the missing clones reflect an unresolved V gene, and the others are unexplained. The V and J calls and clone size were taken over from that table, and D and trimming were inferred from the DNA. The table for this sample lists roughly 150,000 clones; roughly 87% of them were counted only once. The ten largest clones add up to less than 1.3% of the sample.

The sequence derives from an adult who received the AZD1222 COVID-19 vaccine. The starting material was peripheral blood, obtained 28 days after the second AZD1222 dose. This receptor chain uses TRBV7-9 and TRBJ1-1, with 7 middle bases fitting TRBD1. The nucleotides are TGTGCCAGCAGCAAACAGGGGTTGGCCACTGAAGCTTTCTTT. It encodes CASSKQGLATEAFF. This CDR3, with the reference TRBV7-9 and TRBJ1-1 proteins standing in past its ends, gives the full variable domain DTGVSQNPRHKITKRGQNVTFRCDPISEHNRLYWYRQTLGQGPEFLTYFQNEAQLEKSRLLSDRFSAERPKGSFSTLEIQRTEQGDSAMYLCASSKQGLATEAFFGQGTRLTVV.